This T cell receptor beta chain emerged from a study of blood T cell repertoires in COVID-19. At the level of the study: The study drew acute and convalescent COVID-19 samples from the United States, Italy and Spain. The analysed material was cDNA or gDNA that came from T cells, B-cell-depleted T cells, or PBMCs.

Germline lookup yields CDR1 SGHRS and CDR2 YFSETQ. With V trimmed by 4 bases and J by 4 bases, 2 bases remained unmatched. This CDR3 is 13 amino acids long. In the source study's methods: Amplification with reference gene primers provided the estimates of nucleated cell counts. Profiled with immunoSEQ multiplex PCR; TCRdb holds only in-frame clones, not every one. D and trimming come from the DNA, and the V and J calls and clone size come from that table. The data contain fewer than 110,000 clones, roughly 90% of them seen just once; the ten biggest clones take up about 4%. The TCR sequence derives from a woman aged 60-75 years with acute or convalescent COVID-19. V usage is TRBV5-1 and J usage is TRBJ2-1; 7 positions match TRBD1. The sample consisted of peripheral blood. Here the CDR3 reads CASSQGQYNEQFF. The CDR3 DNA follows: TGCGCCAGCAGCCAGGGACAGTACAATGAGCAGTTCTTC.